This is a list of T cell receptor beta chains from one sample in a study of shared clonotypes between healthy human individuals. Assay: immunoSEQ multiplex PCR; the TCRdb copy retains only in-frame clones and omits some. The sample gives roughly 590,000 clones, over 95% of which show up once; 0.11% is in the top ten. Sequencing was carried out using naive CD8+ T cells sorted from blood. The receptors were gathered from a woman aged 25 to 39 in good health. CDR3s include the opening cysteine and the closing phenylalanine or tryptophan. A D gene is named only where the DNA matches it firmly. Only some rows state a clone size, as once, few, many or a class for expanded clones.

d_gene	v_gene	abundance	j_gene	CDR3nt	CDR3aa
TRBD2	TRBV29-1	NA	TRBJ2-3	TGCAGCGTTGAAGATTCGCGGGAGGGCCTCGTGGTTGTAGATACGCAGTATTTT	CSVEDSREGLVVVDTQYF
NA	TRBV13	NA	TRBJ1-5	TGTGCCAGCAGTGAAAACAGTGAGACAAAGTTACCATATAGCAATCAGCCCCAGCATTTT	CASSENSETKLPYSNQPQHF
NA	TRBV27	NA	TRBJ2-1	TGTGCCAGCAGATACCAGGGGGGTGAGCAGTTCTTC	CASRYQGGEQFF
NA	TRBV19	NA	TRBJ2-1	TGTGCCAGTACGGACGGGGAGGGGGCAACCTACAATGAGCAGTTCTTC	CASTDGEGATYNEQFF
TRBD1	TRBV2	once	TRBJ1-5	TGTGCCAGCAGAGGGACAGACAATCAGCCCCAGCATTTT	CASRGTDNQPQHF
NA	TRBV7-9	NA	TRBJ2-7	TGTGCCAGCAGCGCCTCGGGTGTGAGCTCCTACGAGCAGTACTTC	CASSASGVSSYEQYF
TRBD2	TRBV6-1	NA	TRBJ2-5	TGTGCCAGCGGACTAGCGGGAGAGACCCAGTACTTC	CASGLAGETQYF
TRBD2	TRBV9	NA	TRBJ2-7	TGTGCCAGCAGCGCGAGCGGGGGGGCGGACGAGCAGTACTTC	CASSASGGADEQYF
TRBD1	TRBV15	NA	TRBJ1-6	TGTGCCACCAGCCCCACCTCAGGGGGAGATTCACCCCTCCACTTT	CATSPTSGGDSPLHF
TRBD2	TRBV4-2	NA	TRBJ2-5	TGTGCCAGCAGCCAAGATTCGGGGGGAGGGCCCTCTGGGACCCAGTACTTC	CASSQDSGGGPSGTQYF
NA	TRBV10-3	once	TRBJ1-1	TGTGCCATCAGTAAGACAGGACCCAGGAACACTGAAGCTTTCTTT	CAISKTGPRNTEAFF
TRBD1	TRBV5-1	few	TRBJ1-4	TGCGCCAGCAGCTGGGTAACAGGGGATGGGGAAAAACTGTTTTTT	CASSWVTGDGEKLFF
NA	TRBV15	NA	TRBJ2-1	TGTGCCACCAGCAGCATCCGGGACCATGCACTTAATGAGCAGTTCTTC	CATSSIRDHALNEQFF
TRBD2	TRBV7-8	NA	TRBJ2-3	TGTGCCAGCAGCTTAGCACTAGCGGGCGTAGATACGCAGTATTTT	CASSLALAGVDTQYF
NA	TRBV7-9	NA	TRBJ2-6	TGTGCCAGCAGCAAAACTGGCTCTGGGGCCAACGTCCTGACTTTC	CASSKTGSGANVLTF
NA	TRBV15	once	TRBJ1-2	TGTGCCACCAGCGGGCTGACGGAATATGGCTACACCTTC	CATSGLTEYGYTF
NA	TRBV19	NA	TRBJ2-7	TGTGCCAGTAGTATAATTCTAGGGGGATACGAGCAGTACTTC	CASSIILGGYEQYF
NA	TRBV9	NA	TRBJ2-5	TGTGCCAGCAGCGTAGACTCATCGCAGGAGACCCAGTACTTC	CASSVDSSQETQYF
NA	TRBV10-1	NA	TRBJ2-1	TGCGCCAGCAGTGAGGAGGTCGTAGGAGGCTACAATGAGCAGTTCTTC	CASSEEVVGGYNEQFF
TRBD2	TRBV9	NA	TRBJ2-1	TGTGCCAGCAGCGTAGGTTCAGCGGGAAAGAGGAGAAATGAGCAGTTCTTC	CASSVGSAGKRRNEQFF
TRBD2	TRBV6-5	NA	TRBJ2-1	TGTGCCAGCAGTTACAGCGGACTAGCGGGATATGAGCAGTTCTTC	CASSYSGLAGYEQFF
NA	TRBV16	NA	TRBJ2-3	TGTGCCAGCAGCCATCGGGAAAGCACAGATACGCAGTATTTT	CASSHRESTDTQYF
NA	TRBV11-2	NA	TRBJ1-1	TGTGCCAGCAGCTTGGGTTACGGGTTGGCCACTGAAGCTTTCTTT	CASSLGYGLATEAFF
NA	TRBV6-4	NA	TRBJ2-5	TGTGCCGGGTCAGAGCTACCGAACCAAGAGACCCAGTACTTC	CAGSELPNQETQYF
NA	TRBV6-5	NA	TRBJ2-7	TGTGCCAGCAGTTTCAGCAGGACCTACGAGCAGTACTTC	CASSFSRTYEQYF
TRBD1	TRBV28	NA	TRBJ2-7	TGTGCCAGCAGTTTTAGGACAGGGTTCTACGAGCAGTACTTC	CASSFRTGFYEQYF
NA	TRBV29-1	once	TRBJ2-7	TGCAGCGCTGGGGACATCTCCTACGAGCAGTACTTC	CSAGDISYEQYF
NA	TRBV28	NA	TRBJ2-7	TGTGCCACCTCCGGGTATGAGCAGTACTTC	CATSGYEQYF
NA	TRBV9	NA	TRBJ1-2	TGTGCCAGCAGCGCCGCAGGGTTCCATGGCTACACCTTC	CASSAAGFHGYTF
TRBD2	TRBV28	NA	TRBJ2-1	TGTGCCAGCAGGGAGACTAGCGGGAGTGTGGATGAGCAGTTCTTC	CASRETSGSVDEQFF
TRBD2	TRBV28	NA	TRBJ2-1	TGTGCCAGCAGGGGACTAGACGGTGAGCAGTTCTTC	CASRGLDGEQFF
NA	TRBV18	NA	TRBJ2-1	TGTGCCAGCTCACCACCGGTTGGGGATGCCTACAATGAGCAGTTCTTC	CASSPPVGDAYNEQFF
NA	TRBV4-2	NA	TRBJ2-1	TGTGCCAGCAGCCAAGAGGACGGGAGACCGAATGAGCAGTTCTTC	CASSQEDGRPNEQFF
TRBD1	TRBV7-9	NA	TRBJ1-1	TGTGCCAGCAGCTTACCCAGGACAGGGGTCGTGAACACTGAAGCTTTCTTT	CASSLPRTGVVNTEAFF
TRBD1	TRBV4-1	NA	TRBJ2-1	TGCGCCAGCAGCCAAGAATGGGACAGCCAGGGGCAGTTCTTC	CASSQEWDSQGQFF
NA	TRBV7-6	NA	TRBJ2-7	TGTGCCAGCGGGCAGAGAGCCTACGAGCAGTACTTC	CASGQRAYEQYF
NA	TRBV13	NA	TRBJ2-5	TGTGCCAGCAGCCCCGGGACTCTACCAAAAGAGACCCAGTACTTC	CASSPGTLPKETQYF
TRBD1	TRBV7-9	NA	TRBJ2-4	TGTGCCAGCAGCTTCGGGACAGGGAAGGAAAACATTCAGTACTTC	CASSFGTGKENIQYF
NA	TRBV27	NA	TRBJ2-6	TGTGCCAGCAGTTTAGGAACCTCTGGGGCCAACGTCCTGACTTTC	CASSLGTSGANVLTF
NA	TRBV5-4	NA	TRBJ2-5	TGTGCCAGCAGCCCCGACGAACAGTTGGGGGAGACCCAGTACTTC	CASSPDEQLGETQYF
TRBD1	TRBV2	NA	TRBJ2-5	TGTGCCAGCAGGACAGGGGCAGAGGAGCAGTACTTC	CASRTGAEEQYF
NA	TRBV19	NA	TRBJ1-2	TGTGCCAGTAGTATCTTCTGGGCACAGGACCACCCCCTTGGCTACACCTTC	CASSIFWAQDHPLGYTF
NA	TRBV7-6	NA	TRBJ2-7	TGTGCCAGCAGCTTATTGGCAGAAAACTACGAGCAGTACTTC	CASSLLAENYEQYF
NA	TRBV15	NA	TRBJ1-2	TGTGCCACCAGCAGAGTCGAACCGGATGGCTACACCTTC	CATSRVEPDGYTF
NA	TRBV11-2	NA	TRBJ2-7	TGTGCCAGCAGCTTAGCTCGACTAGCCTACGAGCAGTACTTC	CASSLARLAYEQYF
TRBD1	TRBV5-6	NA	TRBJ2-3	TGTGCCAGCAGGTTCCACAGGGGGCCGGATACGCAGTATTTT	CASRFHRGPDTQYF
NA	TRBV28	NA	TRBJ2-1	TGTGCCAGCAGAACAAACTTGGGTAGGTTCCATGAGCAGTTCTTC	CASRTNLGRFHEQFF
TRBD2	TRBV7-6	NA	TRBJ2-3	TGTGCCAGCAGCTTCCAGCCGGCGGGAGCGATAGATACGCAGTATTTT	CASSFQPAGAIDTQYF